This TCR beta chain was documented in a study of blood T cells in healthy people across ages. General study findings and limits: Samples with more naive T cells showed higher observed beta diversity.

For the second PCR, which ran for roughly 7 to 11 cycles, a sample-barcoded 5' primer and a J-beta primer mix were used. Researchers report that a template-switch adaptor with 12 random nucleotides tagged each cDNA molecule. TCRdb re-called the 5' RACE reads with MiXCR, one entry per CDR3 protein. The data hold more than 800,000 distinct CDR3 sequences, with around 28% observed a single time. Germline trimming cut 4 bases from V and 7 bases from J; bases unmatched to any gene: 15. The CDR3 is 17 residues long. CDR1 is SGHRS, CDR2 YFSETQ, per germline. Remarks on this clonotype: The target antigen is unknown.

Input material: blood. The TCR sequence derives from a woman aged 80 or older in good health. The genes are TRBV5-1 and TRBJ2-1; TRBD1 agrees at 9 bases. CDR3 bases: TGCGCCAGCAGCAAAAGTTCCTCGGGACAGGGCTCGAATGAGCAGTTCTTC. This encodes CASSKSSSGQGSNEQFF.